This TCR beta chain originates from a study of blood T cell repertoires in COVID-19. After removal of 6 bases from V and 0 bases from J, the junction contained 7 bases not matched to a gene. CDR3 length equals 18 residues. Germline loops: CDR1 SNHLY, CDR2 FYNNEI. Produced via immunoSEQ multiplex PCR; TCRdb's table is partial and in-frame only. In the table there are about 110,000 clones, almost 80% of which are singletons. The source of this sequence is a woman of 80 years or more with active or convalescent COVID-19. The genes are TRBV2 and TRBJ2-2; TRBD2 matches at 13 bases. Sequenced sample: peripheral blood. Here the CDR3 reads CASSKEGLAGSNTGELFF. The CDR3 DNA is TGTGCCAGCAGCAAAGAGGGACTAGCGGGGTCGAACACCGGGGAGCTGTTTTTT.